This T cell receptor (beta chain) was observed in a study of blood T cell repertoires in COVID-19. Study-wide background: Sample material is recorded as cDNA or gDNA derived from T cells, B-cell-depleted T cells, or PBMCs.

As processed by the authors: Estimates of nucleated cell counts were drawn from the amplification of reference gene primers. Method: immunoSEQ multiplex PCR; TCRdb's copy keeps in-frame clones and lacks some. V and J calls and clone size are those listed in that table; D and trimming were worked out from the DNA. Found here are roughly 230,000 clones, about 85% of them singletons; the top ten hold under 7%. The trim removed 7 bases at V and 0 bases at J, leaving 3 bases unmatched. This CDR3 has 13 amino acids. In germline, CDR1 is SQVTM, CDR2 ANQGSEA. Participants classified as exposed had met a COVID-19 case within 2 weeks before study entry.

The TCR originated in a woman aged 45-65 years who had been exposed to COVID-19. The chain is built from TRBV29-1 and TRBJ2-7, with 10 bases fitting TRBD1. The sequenced sample consisted of PBMCs or T cells enriched from blood (not recorded which). CDR3 coding DNA: TGCAGCGCCGGGACAGGGGTCTCCTACGAGCAGTACTTC. Translated, it gives CSAGTGVSYEQYF.